In this sample, the clone carrying this T cell receptor beta chain turned up a few times. Its specificity is unknown. TCRdb recomputed calls from the 5' RACE reads with MiXCR, one row per CDR3 protein. The top ten clones hold more than 13% of a sample with around 550,000 distinct CDR3 sequences, around 21% of them seen once. This specimen belongs to a study of T cells after yellow fever vaccination. Whole-study findings and limits: Researchers report a weaker secondary response that nonetheless peaked faster, day 5 versus 15.

The clonotype originates from a man aged 25-45 years who received the YFV17D yellow fever vaccine. Sequenced here: PBMCs, sampled 15 days after the yellow fever booster vaccination.

The CDR3 here is CSAKYPSVSYEQYF. DNA of the CDR3: TGCAGTGCCAAATATCCCTCAGTCTCCTACGAGCAGTACTTC. V and J are TRBV20-1 and TRBJ2-7; D is ambiguous. The CDR3 sequence is 14 residues long. CDR1 and CDR2 (germline): DFQATT, SNEGSKA (reference sequence). Trimming left V 6 bases short and J 0 bases short, with 15 bases between.